The clone carrying this TCR beta chain was seen a handful of times. Antigen: not known. Barcoded TCR alpha and TCR beta cDNA libraries with UMIs came from 5'RACE using constant-segment primers. MiXCR, run by TCRdb on the 5' RACE reads, gives a single entry per CDR3 protein. The data hold around 300,000 distinct CDR3 sequences, with roughly 13% observed a single time. The data were taken from a study of T-cell memory formation after mild COVID-19. The study, taken as a whole, reports: Clones that contracted from day 15 to 85 were balanced CD4/CD8, while later expanders leaned CD4+.

Germline V gene sequence: CDR1 KGHSH, CDR2 LQKENI. The CDR3 runs 12 residues. V was pared by 2 bases and J by 4 bases, with 5 bases between. This chain uses TRBV18 with TRBJ1-1; D gene uncertain. Sequenced material: PBMCs or a T cell subset sorted from them (not recorded which). This TCR derives from a man aged 18 to 35 who had mild COVID-19 (a few samples of this study predate the infection). Cell type and time point are not known. DNA for the CDR3: TGTGCCAGCTCACCAACAAGCACTGAAGCTTTCTTT. Its protein product is CASSPTSTEAFF.